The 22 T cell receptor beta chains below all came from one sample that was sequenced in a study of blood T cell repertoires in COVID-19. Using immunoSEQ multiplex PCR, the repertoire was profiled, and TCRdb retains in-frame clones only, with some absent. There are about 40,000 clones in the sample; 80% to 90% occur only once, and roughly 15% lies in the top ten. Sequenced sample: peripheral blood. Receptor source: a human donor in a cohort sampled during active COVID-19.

CDR3 bases: TGCGCCAGCAGCCAAGAGGACAGAGAAAAACTGTTTTTT. It translates to CASSQEDREKLFF. J is TRBJ1-4 and V is TRBV4-1; possible D gene TRBD1, 6 bases. This CDR3 has 13 amino acids. Per the germline V gene, CDR1 is MGHRA and CDR2 is YSYEKL. V was clipped by 0 bases and J by 8 bases, with 7 bases between them.

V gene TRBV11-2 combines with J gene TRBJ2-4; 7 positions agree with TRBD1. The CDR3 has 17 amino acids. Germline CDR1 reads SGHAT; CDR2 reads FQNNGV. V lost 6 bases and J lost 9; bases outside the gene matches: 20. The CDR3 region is CASRPTPDRLITGIQYF. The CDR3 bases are TGTGCCAGCAGACCCACCCCGGACAGGTTAATAACCGGCATTCAGTACTTC.

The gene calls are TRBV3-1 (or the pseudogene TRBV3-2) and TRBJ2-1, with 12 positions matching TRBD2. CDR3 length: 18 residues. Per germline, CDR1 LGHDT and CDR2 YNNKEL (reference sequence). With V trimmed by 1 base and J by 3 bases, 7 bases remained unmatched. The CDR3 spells CASSQALAGGKRYNEQFF. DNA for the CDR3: TGTGCCAGCAGCCAAGCCCTAGCGGGGGGGAAACGCTACAATGAGCAGTTCTTC.

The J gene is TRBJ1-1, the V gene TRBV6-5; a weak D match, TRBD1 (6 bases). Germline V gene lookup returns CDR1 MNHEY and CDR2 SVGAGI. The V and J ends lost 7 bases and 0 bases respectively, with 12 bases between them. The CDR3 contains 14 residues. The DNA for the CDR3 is TGTGCCAGCATTATAGACAGGATGAACACTGAAGCTTTCTTT. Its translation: CASIIDRMNTEAFF.

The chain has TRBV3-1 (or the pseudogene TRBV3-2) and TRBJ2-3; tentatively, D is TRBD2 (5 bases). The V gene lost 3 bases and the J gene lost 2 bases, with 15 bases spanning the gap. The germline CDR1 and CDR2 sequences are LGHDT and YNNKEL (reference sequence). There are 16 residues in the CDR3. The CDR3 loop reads CASSQGLTRNTDTQYF. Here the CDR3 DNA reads TGTGCCAGCAGCCAGGGGTTAACTAGGAACACAGATACGCAGTATTTT.

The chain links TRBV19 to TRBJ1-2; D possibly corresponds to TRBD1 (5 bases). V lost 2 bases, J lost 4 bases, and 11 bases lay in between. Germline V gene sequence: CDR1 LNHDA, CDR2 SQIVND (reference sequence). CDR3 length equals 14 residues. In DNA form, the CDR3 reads TGTGCCAGTAGTATATCGGGACTTCTCTATGGCTACACCTTC. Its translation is CASSISGLLYGYTF.

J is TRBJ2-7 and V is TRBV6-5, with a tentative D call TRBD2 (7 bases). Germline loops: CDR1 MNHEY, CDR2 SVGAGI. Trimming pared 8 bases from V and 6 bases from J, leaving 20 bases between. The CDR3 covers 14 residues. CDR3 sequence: CASRGAGHSTEQYF. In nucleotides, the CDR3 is TGTGCCAGCCGGGGGGCTGGCCATTCTACCGAGCAGTACTTC.

This chain's CDR3 is CASSDSSWGQQETQYF. CDR3 nucleotide sequence: TGTGCCAGCAGTGACTCGAGCTGGGGACAGCAAGAGACCCAGTACTTC. The chain combines TRBV6-4 with TRBJ2-5; 7 bases fit TRBD1. V shed 0 bases and J 2 bases; nucleotides not matched to a gene: 6. The CDR3 totals 16 residues. CDR1 is MRHNA, CDR2 SNTAGT, per germline.

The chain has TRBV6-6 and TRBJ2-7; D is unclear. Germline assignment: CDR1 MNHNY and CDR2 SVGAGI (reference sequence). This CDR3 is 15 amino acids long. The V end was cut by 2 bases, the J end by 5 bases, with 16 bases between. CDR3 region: CASSYPRAKLHEQYF. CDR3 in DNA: TGTGCCAGCAGTTACCCCCGCGCTAAGCTCCACGAGCAGTACTTC.

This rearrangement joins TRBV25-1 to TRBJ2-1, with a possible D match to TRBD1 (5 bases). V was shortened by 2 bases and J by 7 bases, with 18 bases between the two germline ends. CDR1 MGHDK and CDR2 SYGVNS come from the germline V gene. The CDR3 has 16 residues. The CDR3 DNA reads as TGTGCCAGCAGTGAAATTAATACAGGCAAGGGTAATGAGCAGTTCTTC. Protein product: CASSEINTGKGNEQFF.

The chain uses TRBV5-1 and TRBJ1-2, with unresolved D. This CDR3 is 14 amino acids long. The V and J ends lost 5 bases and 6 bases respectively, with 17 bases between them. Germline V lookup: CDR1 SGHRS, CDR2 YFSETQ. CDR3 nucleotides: TGCGCCAGCAGTCGGGCTGGGGAGGGTGATGGCTACACCTTC. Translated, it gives CASSRAGEGDGYTF.

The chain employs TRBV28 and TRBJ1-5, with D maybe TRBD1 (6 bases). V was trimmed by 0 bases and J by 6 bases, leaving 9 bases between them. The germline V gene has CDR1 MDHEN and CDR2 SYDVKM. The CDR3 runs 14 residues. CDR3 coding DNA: TGTGCCAGCAGTTTATGGGCAGGGGCTCAGCCCCAGCATTTT. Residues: CASSLWAGAQPQHF.

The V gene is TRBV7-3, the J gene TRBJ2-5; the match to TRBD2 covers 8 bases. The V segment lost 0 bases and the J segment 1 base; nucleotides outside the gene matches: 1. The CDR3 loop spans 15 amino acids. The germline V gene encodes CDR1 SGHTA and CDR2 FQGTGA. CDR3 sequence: CASSLTGTSQETQYF. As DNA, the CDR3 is TGTGCCAGCAGCTTAACGGGGACTAGCCAAGAGACCCAGTACTTC. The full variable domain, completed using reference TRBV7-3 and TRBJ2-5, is GAGVSQTPSNKVTEKGKYVELRCDPISGHTALYWYRQSLGQGPEFLIYFQGTGAADDSGLPNDRFFAVRPEGSVSTLKIQRTERGDSAVYLCASSLTGTSQETQYFGPGTRLLVL.

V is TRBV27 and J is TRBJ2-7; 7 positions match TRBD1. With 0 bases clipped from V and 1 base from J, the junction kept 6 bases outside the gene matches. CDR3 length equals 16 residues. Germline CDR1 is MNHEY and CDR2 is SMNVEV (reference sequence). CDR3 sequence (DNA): TGTGCCAGCAGTTTATCCCGGGACAGTATGTCCTACGAGCAGTACTTC. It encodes CASSLSRDSMSYEQYF.

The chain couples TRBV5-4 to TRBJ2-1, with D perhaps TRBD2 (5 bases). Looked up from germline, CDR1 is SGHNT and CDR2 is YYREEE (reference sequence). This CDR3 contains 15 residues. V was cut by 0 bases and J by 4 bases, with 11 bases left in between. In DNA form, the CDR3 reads TGTGCCAGCAGCTTGGTAGGAGGAGCATACAATGAGCAGTTCTTC. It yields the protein CASSLVGGAYNEQFF.

The DNA of the CDR3 is TGCGCCAGCAGCTTGGAGGGACTAGCGGGGGGGAGCGAGCAGTACTTC. It yields the protein CASSLEGLAGGSEQYF. The genes are TRBV5-1 and TRBJ2-7; TRBD2 aligns across 16 bases. The CDR3 runs to 16 residues. J was trimmed by 6 bases and V by 0 bases; bases with no gene match: 3. The germline V gene encodes CDR1 SGHRS and CDR2 YFSETQ.

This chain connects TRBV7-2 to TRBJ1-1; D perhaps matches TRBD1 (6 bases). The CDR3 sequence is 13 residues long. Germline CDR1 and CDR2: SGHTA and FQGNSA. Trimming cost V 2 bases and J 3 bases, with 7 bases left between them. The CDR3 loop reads CASSLQGYTEAFF. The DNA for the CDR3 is TGTGCCAGCAGCTTACAGGGGTACACTGAAGCTTTCTTT.

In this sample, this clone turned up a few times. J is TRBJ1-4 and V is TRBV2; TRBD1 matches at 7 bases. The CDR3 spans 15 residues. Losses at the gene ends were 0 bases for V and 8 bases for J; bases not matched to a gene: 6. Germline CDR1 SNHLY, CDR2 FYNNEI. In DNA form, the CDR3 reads TGTGCCAGCAGTGAAGCGAGAAGGGGGCACGAAAAACTGTTTTTT. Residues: CASSEARRGHEKLFF.

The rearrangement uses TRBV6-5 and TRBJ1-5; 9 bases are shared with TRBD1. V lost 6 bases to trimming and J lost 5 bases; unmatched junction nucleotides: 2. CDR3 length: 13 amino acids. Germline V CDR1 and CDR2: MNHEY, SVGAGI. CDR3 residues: CASRGQGYQPQHF. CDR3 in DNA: TGTGCCAGCAGAGGACAGGGGTATCAGCCCCAGCATTTT.

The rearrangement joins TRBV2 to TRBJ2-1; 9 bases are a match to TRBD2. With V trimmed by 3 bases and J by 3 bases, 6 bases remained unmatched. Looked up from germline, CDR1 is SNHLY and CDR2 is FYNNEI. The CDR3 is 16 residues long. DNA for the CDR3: TGTGCCAGCAGTGATTTTCGAGCGGGGGGCTACAATGAGCAGTTCTTC. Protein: CASSDFRAGGYNEQFF.

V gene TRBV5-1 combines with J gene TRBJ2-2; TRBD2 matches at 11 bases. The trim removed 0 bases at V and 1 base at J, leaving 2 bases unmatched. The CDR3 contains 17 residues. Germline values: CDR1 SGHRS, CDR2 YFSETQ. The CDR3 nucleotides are TGCGCCAGCAGCTTGGCTCTAGCGGGGGGGAACACCGGGGAGCTGTTTTTT. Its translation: CASSLALAGGNTGELFF.

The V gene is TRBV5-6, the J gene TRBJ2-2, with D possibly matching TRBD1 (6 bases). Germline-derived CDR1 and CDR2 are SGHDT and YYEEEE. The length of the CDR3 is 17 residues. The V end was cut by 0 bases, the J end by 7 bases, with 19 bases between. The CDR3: CASSLGAGTTPGGELFF. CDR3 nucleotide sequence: TGTGCCAGCAGCTTGGGGGCCGGGACAACGCCGGGCGGGGAGCTGTTTTTT.